This entry lists 21 T cell receptor beta chains sequenced from one sample in a study of cytomegalovirus exposure and HLA in healthy donors. The PCR used 60 Vbeta and 13 Jbeta primers. Sequencing was performed with immunoSEQ multiplex PCR; in TCRdb, only in-frame clones are kept and a portion is missing. Of approximately 130,000 clones listed, 65% to 80% are singletons. The sample was PBMCs. These receptors were obtained from a young man in good health and CMV-seronegative.

This clone appeared a few times. The J gene is TRBJ1-3, the V gene TRBV28; 9 bases fit TRBD1. J was trimmed by 2 bases and V by 5 bases; bases with no gene match: 16. This CDR3 is 19 amino acids long. In germline, CDR1 is MDHEN, CDR2 SYDVKM. This CDR3 reads CASSIINFYRGLTGNTIYF. In DNA form, the CDR3 reads TGTGCCAGCAGTATCATCAACTTCTACAGGGGGCTTACTGGAAACACCATATATTTT.

CDR3 sequence: CASSLAGEGTEAFF. The CDR3 nucleotides are TGTGCCAGCAGCTTGGCTGGGGAGGGCACTGAAGCTTTCTTT. The chain uses TRBV5-4 and TRBJ1-1, with D hard to call. Germline CDR1 reads SGHNT; CDR2 reads YYREEE (reference sequence). Trimming cost V 0 bases and J 4 bases, with 10 bases left between them. This CDR3 is 14 amino acids long.

The CDR3 DNA follows: TGTGCCAGCTCACCACTCCCAGGCAATCAGCCCCAGCATTTT. Translating gives CASSPLPGNQPQHF. The chain uses TRBV18 and TRBJ1-5; D is uncertain. V lost 1 base to trimming and J lost 2 bases, with 6 bases between them. Germline CDR1 reads KGHSH; CDR2 reads LQKENI. This CDR3 has 14 amino acids.

This clone was counted a few times. V and J are TRBV2 and TRBJ1-1; TRBD1 matches 10 bases. Germline loops: CDR1 SNHLY, CDR2 FYNNEI. The CDR3 length is 13 residues. Trimming removed 6 bases from V and 4 bases from J; junction bases left unmatched: 2. The CDR3 bases are TGTGCCAGCAGGGACAGGGGGATCACTGAAGCTTTCTTT. Translating gives CASRDRGITEAFF.

This clone was found once. The J gene is TRBJ1-1, the V gene TRBV27, with D unclear. Per the germline V gene, CDR1 is MNHEY and CDR2 is SMNVEV (reference sequence). This CDR3 is 14 amino acids long. V was pared by 6 bases and J by 3 bases, with 14 bases between. Here the CDR3 reads CASRYLSGDTEAFF. The DNA for the CDR3 is TGTGCCAGCAGGTACCTTTCCGGGGACACTGAAGCTTTCTTT.

This clone has more than one count but fewer than ten. V and J are TRBV5-1 and TRBJ2-7; TRBD2 aligns across 14 bases. Germline-derived CDR1 and CDR2 are SGHRS and YFSETQ. This CDR3 is built from 17 residues. Losses at the gene ends were 4 bases for V and 4 bases for J; bases not matched to a gene: 10. In DNA, the CDR3 is TGCGCCAGCAGCCCTTCGACTAGCGGGAGGGCCGTTTACGAGCAGTACTTC. The encoded protein is CASSPSTSGRAVYEQYF.

V is TRBV30 and J is TRBJ1-2; no firm D call. The CDR3 is made up of 15 amino acids. Germline CDR1 and CDR2: GTSNPN and SVGIG (reference sequence). Trimming removed 0 bases at V and 4 bases at J, with 15 bases between. The CDR3: CAWSVSRGVAYGYTF. CDR3 sequence (DNA): TGTGCCTGGAGTGTAAGCCGGGGAGTCGCCTATGGCTACACCTTC.

This rearrangement joins TRBV5-6 to TRBJ1-1; 9 nucleotides align to TRBD1. This CDR3 comprises 16 residues. Germline values: CDR1 SGHDT, CDR2 YYEEEE. Germline trimming cut 0 bases from V and 0 bases from J; bases unmatched to any gene: 3. The CDR3 nucleotides are TGTGCCAGCAGCTTGGACAGGGGGCAAATGAACACTGAAGCTTTCTTT. Amino acids: CASSLDRGQMNTEAFF.

On this clone: An end of the junction differs from the germline gene, which may be a read error. V gene TRBV19 combines with J gene TRBJ2-3; 16 bases are a match to TRBD2. Germline lookup yields CDR1 LNHDA and CDR2 SQIVND (reference sequence). CDR3 size: 12 residues. The CDR3 region has the DNA TGTGCCAGTAGGGGACTAGCGGGGGGGCCGGATTTT. Protein: CASRGLAGGPDF.

The V call is TRBV6-5, the J call TRBJ1-5; D not resolved. V lost 0 bases and J lost 1, with 7 bases in between. In germline, CDR1 is MNHEY, CDR2 SVGAGI. CDR3 length: 15 amino acids. DNA for the CDR3: TGTGCCAGCAGTTACTCGATTGGCAGCAATCAGCCCCAGCATTTT. This encodes CASSYSIGSNQPQHF.

This chain joins TRBV7-2 and TRBJ2-1, with no clear D. CDR3 length equals 11 residues. Germline V gene data show CDR1 as SGHTA and CDR2 as FQGNSA. The V and J ends lost 8 bases and 3 bases respectively, with 5 bases between them. The CDR3 protein is CASADYNEQFF. In DNA, the CDR3 is TGTGCCAGCGCGGACTACAATGAGCAGTTCTTC.

The rearrangement joins TRBV7-3 to TRBJ2-1; D perhaps matches TRBD2 (6 bases). Germline CDR1 reads SGHTA; CDR2 reads FQGTGA. V was cut by 5 bases and J by 1 base, with 9 bases left in between. The CDR3 sequence is 14 residues long. The CDR3 is CASSPGTSYNEQFF. The CDR3 DNA reads as TGTGCCAGCAGCCCAGGGACTTCCTACAATGAGCAGTTCTTC.

The rearrangement uses TRBV7-9 and TRBJ2-3; D gene ambiguous. Germline V CDR1 and CDR2: SEHNR, FQNEAQ (reference sequence). The CDR3 length is 14 residues. V dropped 5 bases and J dropped 1 base, with 10 bases sitting between them. The CDR3 sequence is CASSPWAGTDTQYF. The CDR3, as DNA: TGTGCCAGCAGCCCGTGGGCAGGCACAGATACGCAGTATTTT. The whole variable domain, filled in from reference TRBV7-9 and TRBJ2-3, reads DTGVSQNPRHKITKRGQNVTFRCDPISEHNRLYWYRQTLGQGPEFLTYFQNEAQLEKSRLLSDRFSAERPKGSFSTLEIQRTEQGDSAMYLCASSPWAGTDTQYFGPGTRLTVL.

This rearrangement joins TRBV10-3 to TRBJ1-5; D is possibly TRBD1 (5 bases). The CDR3 has 14 residues. Trimming cost V 10 bases and J 5 bases, with 18 bases left between them. The germline CDR1 and CDR2 sequences are ENHRY and SYGVKD. For the CDR3, the DNA is TGTGCCACTAATCCTTTGGGGCTCGATCAGCCCCAGCATTTT. Translating it yields CATNPLGLDQPQHF.

The chain uses TRBV10-3 and TRBJ2-2; D possibly corresponds to TRBD2 (5 bases). V was clipped by 6 bases and J by 7 bases, with 15 bases between them. CDR1 ENHRY and CDR2 SYGVKD come from the germline V gene. The CDR3 contains 14 residues. The CDR3, as DNA: TGTGCCATCAGCACGAACGGGGAATACGGGGAGCTGTTTTTT. It yields the protein CAISTNGEYGELFF.

V is TRBV4-1 and J is TRBJ2-5; possibly TRBD2 for D (5 bases). The CDR3 runs 13 residues. CDR1 is MGHRA and CDR2 is YSYEKL in the germline V gene. The germline V and J ends were trimmed by 0 bases and 5 bases, with 7 bases remaining between them. This CDR3 reads CASSQDGEETQYF. CDR3 in DNA: TGCGCCAGCAGCCAAGACGGGGAGGAGACCCAGTACTTC.

The rearrangement uses TRBV28 and TRBJ2-3, with 7 bases that match TRBD2. Germline V gives CDR1 MDHEN, CDR2 SYDVKM. The CDR3 contains 19 residues. V was pared by 2 bases and J by 4 bases, with 18 bases of the junction left unmatched. The CDR3, as DNA: TGTGCCAGCAGTTTAGCGTACAAAAAGACTGCGGGAGACCCAGATACGCAGTATTTT. It yields the protein CASSLAYKKTAGDPDTQYF. The full variable domain, rest sourced from reference TRBV28 and TRBJ2-3, is DVKVTQSSRYLVKRTGEKVFLECVQDMDHENMFWYRQDPGLGLRLIYFSYDVKMKEKGDIPEGYSVSREKKERFSLILESASTNQTSMYLCASSLAYKKTAGDPDTQYFGPGTRLTVL.

The J gene is TRBJ1-2, the V gene TRBV5-4; 10 nucleotides align to TRBD1. The ends lost 4 bases at V and 4 bases at J; junction bases unmatched: 4. The CDR3 is 14 amino acids. Germline V gene lookup returns CDR1 SGHNT and CDR2 YYREEE (reference sequence). The CDR3 loop reads CASSRTGGTYGYTF. DNA of the CDR3: TGTGCCAGCAGCCGGACAGGGGGTACCTATGGCTACACCTTC.

V usage is TRBV18 and J usage is TRBJ2-7; tentative D call: TRBD2 (5 bases). CDR1 and CDR2 (germline): KGHSH, LQKENI. The CDR3 consists of 13 residues. V lost 3 bases and J lost 6, with 12 bases in between. Here the CDR3 reads CASSPSREGEQYF. The CDR3 coding sequence is TGTGCCAGCTCACCCTCTCGTGAGGGCGAGCAGTACTTC.

The chain combines TRBV11-3 with TRBJ1-1; the D gene is possibly TRBD1 (5 bases). V was trimmed by 5 bases and J by 1 base, leaving 17 bases between them. The CDR3 is made up of 16 amino acids. From germline, CDR1 is SGHNT and CDR2 YENEEA. CDR3 sequence: CASSVGGGSGNTEAFF. In nucleotides, the CDR3 is TGTGCCAGCAGCGTCGGGGGGGGGTCGGGGAACACTGAAGCTTTCTTT.

This clone was seen once. The J gene is TRBJ1-1, the V gene TRBV25-1, with 8 bases fitting TRBD1. Unmatched junction bases numbered 4, after V lost 6 bases and J lost 4 bases. Per germline, CDR1 MGHDK and CDR2 SYGVNS. This CDR3 is 13 amino acids long. CDR3 in amino acids: CASRSQGATEAFF. CDR3 DNA: TGTGCCAGCAGAAGTCAGGGGGCCACTGAAGCTTTCTTT.